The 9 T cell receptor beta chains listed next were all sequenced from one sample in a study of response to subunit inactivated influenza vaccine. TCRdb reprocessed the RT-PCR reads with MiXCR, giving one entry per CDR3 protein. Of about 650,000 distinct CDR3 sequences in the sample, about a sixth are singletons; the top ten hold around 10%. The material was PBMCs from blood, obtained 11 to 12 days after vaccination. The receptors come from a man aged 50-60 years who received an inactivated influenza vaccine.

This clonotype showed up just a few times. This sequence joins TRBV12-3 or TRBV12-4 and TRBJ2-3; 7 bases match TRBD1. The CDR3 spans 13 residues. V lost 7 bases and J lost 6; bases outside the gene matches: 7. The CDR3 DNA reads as TGTGCCAGCAAACTAATGACAGGGGATACGCAGTATTTT. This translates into CASKLMTGDTQYF.

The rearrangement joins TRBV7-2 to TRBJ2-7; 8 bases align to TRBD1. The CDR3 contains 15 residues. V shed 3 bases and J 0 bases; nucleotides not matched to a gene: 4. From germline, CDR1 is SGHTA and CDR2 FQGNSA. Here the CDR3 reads CASSFTGGPSYEQYF. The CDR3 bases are TGTGCCAGCAGCTTTACAGGGGGTCCCTCCTACGAGCAGTACTTC.

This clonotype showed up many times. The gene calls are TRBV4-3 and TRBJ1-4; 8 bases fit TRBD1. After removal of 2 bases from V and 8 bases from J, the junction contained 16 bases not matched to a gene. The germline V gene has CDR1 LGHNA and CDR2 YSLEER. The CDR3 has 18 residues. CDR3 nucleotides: TGCGCCAGCAGCCAACCCATCGACAGGGGCGAGAGGAACGAAAAACTGTTTTTT. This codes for CASSQPIDRGERNEKLFF.

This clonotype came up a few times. The CDR3 coding sequence is TGTGCCAGCAGCCAAGCTCCGGGCTTTGGGGCCAACGTCCTGACTTTC. Its translation: CASSQAPGFGANVLTF. The chain combines TRBV3-1 with TRBJ2-6; no reliable D call. Germline assignment: CDR1 LGHDT and CDR2 YNNKEL (reference sequence). The CDR3 is made up of 16 amino acids. Trimming cost V 1 base and J 3 bases, with 10 bases left between them.

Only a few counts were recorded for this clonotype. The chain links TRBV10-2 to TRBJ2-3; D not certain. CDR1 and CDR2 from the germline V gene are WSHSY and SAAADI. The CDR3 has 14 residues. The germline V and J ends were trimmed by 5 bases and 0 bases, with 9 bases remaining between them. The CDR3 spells CASSPIASTDTQYF. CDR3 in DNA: TGCGCCAGCAGTCCAATAGCTAGCACAGATACGCAGTATTTT.

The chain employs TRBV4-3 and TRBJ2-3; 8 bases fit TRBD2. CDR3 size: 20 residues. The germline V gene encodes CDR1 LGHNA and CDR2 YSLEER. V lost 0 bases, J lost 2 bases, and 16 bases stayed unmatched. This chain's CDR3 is CASSQESPVVQRGYTDTQYF. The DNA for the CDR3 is TGCGCCAGCAGCCAAGAGAGCCCGGTGGTCCAGCGGGGGTACACAGATACGCAGTATTTT.

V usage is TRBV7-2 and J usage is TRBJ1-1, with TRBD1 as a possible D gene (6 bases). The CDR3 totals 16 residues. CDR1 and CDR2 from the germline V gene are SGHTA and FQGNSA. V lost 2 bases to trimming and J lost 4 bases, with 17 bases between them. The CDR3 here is CASSLFGLGAGTEAFF. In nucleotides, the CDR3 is TGTGCCAGCAGCTTATTCGGTCTGGGGGCCGGCACTGAAGCTTTCTTT.

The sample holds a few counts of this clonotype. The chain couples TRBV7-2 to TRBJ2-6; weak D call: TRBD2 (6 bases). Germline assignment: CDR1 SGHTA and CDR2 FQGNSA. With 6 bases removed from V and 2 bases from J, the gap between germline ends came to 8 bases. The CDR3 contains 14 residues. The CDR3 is CASRTSPGANVLTF. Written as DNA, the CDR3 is TGTGCCAGCAGGACTAGTCCTGGGGCCAACGTCCTGACTTTC.

In DNA form, the CDR3 reads TGCAGTGCTTCCCCGGGTCCACGGTACGAGCAGTACTTC. Translating it yields CSASPGPRYEQYF. The chain employs TRBV20-1 and TRBJ2-7; D call uncertain. CDR3 length: 13 amino acids. The V gene's germline CDR1 is DFQATT and CDR2 SNEGSKA (reference sequence). V was cut by 5 bases and J by 4 bases, with 15 bases left in between.